These 27 T cell receptor beta chains share one sample of origin, sequenced in a study of radiation and T cells in renal cell carcinoma. This table comes from immunoSEQ multiplex PCR, and its TCRdb copy is limited to in-frame clones, with some not included. The data contain roughly 100,000 clones, about 88% of them singletons. Time point: baseline pretreatment blood. Treatment described: 15 Gy SBRT to primary tumor, nephrectomy 4 weeks later. The source was blood, collected from a patient whose treatment included radiotherapy and nephrectomy. These receptors were obtained from a man in his fifties with renal cell carcinoma.

Here the CDR3 DNA reads TGCGCCAGCAGCTTGACCCCGGGGAGCGGGGCGGGCGGCTACACCTTC. Its protein is CASSLTPGSGAGGYTF. This chain links TRBV5-1 with TRBJ1-2; D is possibly TRBD1 (5 bases). The CDR3 contains 16 residues. The germline CDR1 and CDR2 sequences are SGHRS and YFSETQ. Deletions cut 1 base from V and 8 bases from J, with 21 bases between. Full variable domain (rest looked up from reference TRBV5-1 and TRBJ1-2): KAGVTQTPRYLIKTRGQQVTLSCSPISGHRSVSWYQQTPGQGLQFLFEYFSETQRNKGNFPGRFSGRQFSNSRSEMNVSTLELGDSALYLCASSLTPGSGAGGYTFGSGTRLTVV.

V usage is TRBV19 and J usage is TRBJ1-4; 9 bases agree with TRBD1. V dropped 5 bases and J dropped 0; count of bases not matched to a gene: 4. Germline values: CDR1 LNHDA, CDR2 SQIVND (reference sequence). The CDR3 sequence is 16 residues long. This chain's CDR3 is CASSFRQGATNEKLFF. CDR3 DNA sequence: TGTGCCAGTAGTTTCAGACAGGGGGCAACTAATGAAAAACTGTTTTTT.

The chain has TRBV18 and TRBJ2-5; D may be TRBD1 (6 bases). This CDR3 contains 15 residues. The V end was cut by 0 bases, the J end by 5 bases, with 13 bases between. The germline V gene has CDR1 KGHSH and CDR2 LQKENI. DNA of the CDR3: TGTGCCAGCTCACCACCAACCGGGACACCTGAGACCCAGTACTTC. This translates into CASSPPTGTPETQYF.

About this clone: An end of the junction does not agree with germline; a read error may underlie this. This rearrangement joins TRBV18 to TRBJ2-7, with a possible D match to TRBD2 (5 bases). The CDR3 sequence is 16 residues long. Looked up from germline, CDR1 is KGHSH and CDR2 is LQKENI. As DNA, the CDR3 is TGTGCCAGCTCACGGGAGCAAAACGGTATCTCCGACGAGCAGTACTTC. It encodes CASSREQNGISDEQYF.

This chain joins TRBV6-1 and TRBJ1-5; no definite D call. Deletions cut 2 bases from V and 1 base from J, with 0 bases between. CDR3 size: 12 residues. Germline V gene sequence: CDR1 MNHNS, CDR2 SASEGT. As DNA, the CDR3 is TGTGCCAGCAGTGAAAGCAATCAGCCCCAGCATTTT. Translating gives CASSESNQPQHF.

The chain combines TRBV21-1 with TRBJ1-1. TRBV21-1 is classified as a pseudogene. CDR3 length: 14 amino acids. CDR3 nucleotide sequence: TGTGCCAGCAGCAAAGATTTGGGGAGAACTGAAGCTTTCTTT. Its protein product is CASSKDLGRTEAFF.

The chain is built from TRBV14 and TRBJ2-1; TRBD2 might be the D (5 bases). CDR3 length: 20 amino acids. Germline V gene sequence: CDR1 SGHDN, CDR2 FVKESK. V dropped 0 bases and J dropped 3 bases, with 24 bases sitting between them. The CDR3 region is CASSQDRGRIRTRLYNEQFF. CDR3 sequence (DNA): TGTGCCAGCAGCCAAGATCGCGGCAGGATAAGAACTAGACTCTACAATGAGCAGTTCTTC.

The gene calls are TRBV9 and TRBJ2-1, with TRBD2 identical over 12 bases. V was pared by 2 bases and J by 9 bases, with 6 bases of the junction left unmatched. CDR1 is SGDLS, CDR2 YYNGEE, per germline. This CDR3 has 15 amino acids. Written as DNA, the CDR3 is TGTGCCAGCAGCGTTTCTAGCGGGGGGGCCTCTGAGCAGTTCTTC. It yields the protein CASSVSSGGASEQFF. The full variable domain, completed using reference TRBV9 and TRBJ2-1, is DSGVTQTPKHLITATGQRVTLRCSPRSGDLSVYWYQQSLDQGLQFLIQYYNGEERAKGNILERFSAQQFPDLHSELNLSSLELGDSALYFCASSVSSGGASEQFFGPGTRLTVL.

This chain joins TRBV6-1 and TRBJ2-2; TRBD1 is a possible D gene (5 bases). The CDR3 is 13 residues long. Trimming removed 6 bases at V and 0 bases at J, with 5 bases between. Germline loops: CDR1 MNHNS, CDR2 SASEGT. Here the CDR3 DNA reads TGTGCCAGCAGGACAGCGAACACCGGGGAGCTGTTTTTT. Encoded protein: CASRTANTGELFF.

This clone was recorded only once. The rearrangement joins TRBV5-4 to TRBJ2-3; a weak D match, TRBD2 (6 bases). CDR1 and CDR2 (germline): SGHNT, YYREEE (reference sequence). The ends were cut back, 3 bases at V and 0 bases at J, with 11 bases in the middle. The CDR3 covers 15 residues. CDR3 amino acids: CASSSGLLSTDTQYF. CDR3 nucleotide sequence: TGTGCCAGCAGCTCGGGACTTCTAAGCACAGATACGCAGTATTTT.

This chain links TRBV6-1 with TRBJ2-3; 8 nucleotides agree with TRBD1. The V segment lost 6 bases and the J segment 1 base; nucleotides outside the gene matches: 3. From germline, CDR1 is MNHNS and CDR2 SASEGT. The CDR3 has 14 amino acids. The CDR3 protein is CASSGQGGTDTQYF. The DNA for the CDR3 is TGTGCCAGCAGCGGACAGGGCGGCACAGATACGCAGTATTTT.

The chain combines TRBV6-5 with TRBJ1-3; D is ambiguous. CDR1 and CDR2 (germline): MNHEY, SVGAGI. This CDR3 spans 15 amino acids. The V gene lost 4 bases and the J gene lost 4 bases, with 14 bases spanning the gap. CDR3: CASSWAWTVGNTIYF. The CDR3 nucleotides read TGTGCCAGCAGTTGGGCCTGGACGGTCGGAAACACCATATATTTT.

This chain links TRBV18 with TRBJ1-2; a weak D match, TRBD1 (6 bases). CDR3 length: 13 residues. Germline CDR1 reads KGHSH; CDR2 reads LQKENI. The germline V and J ends were trimmed by 6 bases and 2 bases, with 10 bases remaining between them. CDR3 region: CASSSGQNYGYTF. As DNA, the CDR3 is TGTGCCAGCTCCTCCGGACAGAACTATGGCTACACCTTC.

This chain links TRBV5-5 with TRBJ2-5; the D gene is possibly TRBD2 (5 bases). V gave up 0 bases and J gave up 2 bases, with 8 bases separating them. Germline assignment: CDR1 SGHKS and CDR2 YYEKEE (reference sequence). The CDR3 consists of 14 residues. The CDR3 here is CASSLGGLQETQYF. Here the CDR3 DNA reads TGTGCCAGCAGCTTGGGAGGGTTGCAAGAGACCCAGTACTTC.

This clone was detected only a few times. The chain recombines TRBV7-9 with TRBJ2-1; TRBD2 matches at 8 bases. V was pared by 5 bases and J by 0 bases, with 15 bases of the junction left unmatched. Germline CDR1 is SEHNR and CDR2 is FQNEAQ (reference sequence). The CDR3 is made up of 19 amino acids. DNA of the CDR3: TGTGCCAGCAGCCACGCCTGGCGGGGGGCCCAAGCCTCCTACAATGAGCAGTTCTTC. Translating it yields CASSHAWRGAQASYNEQFF.

On this clone itself: The junction differs from germline at one of its ends, possibly a read error. The genes are TRBV5-1 and TRBJ2-1; D may be TRBD1 (6 bases). CDR3 length: 14 residues. The V gene's germline CDR1 is SGHRS and CDR2 YFSETQ. The CDR3 region has the DNA TGCGCCAGCAGCCCTGGACAGTCCTCCAATGAGCAGTTCTTC. Translation gives CASSPGQSSNEQFF. The variable domain in full, with the rest retrieved from reference TRBV5-1 and TRBJ2-1, is KAGVTQTPRYLIKTRGQQVTLSCSPISGHRSVSWYQQTPGQGLQFLFEYFSETQRNKGNFPGRFSGRQFSNSRSEMNVSTLELGDSALYLCASSPGQSSNEQFFGPGTRLTVL.

V is TRBV7-6 and J is TRBJ2-3; TRBD1 agrees at 8 bases. Germline V gene lookup returns CDR1 SGHVS and CDR2 FNYEAQ. The CDR3 loop spans 15 amino acids. The junction had 3 bases not matched to a gene; V was cut back by 2 bases and J by 2 bases. The CDR3 is CASSLRQGNTDTQYF. CDR3 DNA sequence: TGTGCCAGCAGCTTAAGACAGGGGAACACAGATACGCAGTATTTT.

The genes are TRBV7-9 and TRBJ1-5; tentative D call: TRBD1 (6 bases). Germline CDR1 and CDR2: SEHNR and FQNEAQ (reference sequence). The CDR3 consists of 13 residues. V was shortened by 3 bases and J by 7 bases, with 10 bases between the two germline ends. CDR3: CASSLGAGQPQHF. DNA for the CDR3: TGTGCCAGCAGCTTGGGGGCTGGGCAGCCCCAGCATTTT.

This clone was seen a few times. The CDR3 protein is CASTSSGQGGIQYF. For the CDR3, the DNA is TGTGCCAGCACCTCCTCGGGGCAGGGTGGCATTCAGTACTTC. This sequence joins TRBV7-9 and TRBJ2-4; D may match TRBD1 or TRBD2 (5 bases each). Germline-derived CDR1 and CDR2 are SEHNR and FQNEAQ (reference sequence). This CDR3 comprises 14 residues. The V and J ends lost 7 bases and 9 bases respectively, with 19 bases between them. Full variable domain (remainder filled in from reference TRBV7-9 and TRBJ2-4): DTGVSQNPRHKITKRGQNVTFRCDPISEHNRLYWYRQTLGQGPEFLTYFQNEAQLEKSRLLSDRFSAERPKGSFSTLEIQRTEQGDSAMYLCASTSSGQGGIQYFGAGTRLSVL.

This clone was counted a few times. The DNA of the CDR3 is TGTGCCTGGTCTGTATGGGGTGGCTACACCTTC. Its translation: CAWSVWGGYTF. The chain couples TRBV30 to TRBJ1-2, with D unresolved. The V end lost 5 bases, the J end lost 7 bases, and 11 bases lay between the germline ends. The CDR3 has 11 amino acids. The germline V gene encodes CDR1 GTSNPN and CDR2 SVGIG (reference sequence).

The gene calls are TRBV9 and TRBJ2-7; 7 positions agree with TRBD2. The V gene end was trimmed by 0 bases and the J gene end by 0 bases; junction bases not matched to a gene: 9. The germline CDR1 and CDR2 sequences are SGDLS and YYNGEE. This CDR3 spans 17 amino acids. The CDR3 here is CASSVGDGRGFSYEQYF. The DNA for the CDR3 is TGTGCCAGCAGCGTAGGGGACGGGCGGGGGTTCTCCTACGAGCAGTACTTC.

In this sample, this clone turned up once. The CDR3 bases are TGTGCCAGCAGCTTGATTATAGCGGGGGGACTCACAGATACGCAGTATTTT. Protein product: CASSLIIAGGLTDTQYF. The rearrangement uses TRBV5-4 and TRBJ2-3; TRBD2 agrees at 10 bases. V shed 1 base and J 2 bases; nucleotides not matched to a gene: 7. Germline CDR1 reads SGHNT; CDR2 reads YYREEE (reference sequence). The CDR3 runs 17 residues. The full variable domain, its missing parts supplied by reference TRBV5-4 and TRBJ2-3, is ETGVTQSPTHLIKTRGQQVTLRCSSQSGHNTVSWYQQALGQGPQFIFQYYREEENGRGNFPPRFSGLQFPNYSSELNVNALELDDSALYLCASSLIIAGGLTDTQYFGPGTRLTVL.

In its sample, this clone was seen a few times. J is TRBJ1-1 and V is TRBV5-1; D is unclear. The CDR3 contains 13 residues. CDR1 is SGHRS, CDR2 YFSETQ, per germline. Trimming removed 3 bases at V and 6 bases at J, with 12 bases between. CDR3 bases: TGCGCCAGCAGCTCTGGGCTTGTCGCTGAAGCTTTCTTT. Encoded protein: CASSSGLVAEAFF.

The J gene is TRBJ2-2, the V gene TRBV7-9; 14 positions agree with TRBD2. After removal of 3 bases from V and 4 bases from J, the junction contained 10 bases not matched to a gene. CDR3 length: 19 residues. Germline CDR1 SEHNR, CDR2 FQNEAQ (reference sequence). The CDR3 coding sequence is TGTGCCAGCAGCTTCCCCAGGGGACTAGCGGGGGACGCCACCGGGGAGCTGTTTTTT. Translation: CASSFPRGLAGDATGELFF.

This sequence joins TRBV4-1 and TRBJ2-6; 7 bases map to TRBD2. The CDR3 sequence is 19 residues long. Germline V gene data show CDR1 as MGHRA and CDR2 as YSYEKL. After removal of 0 bases from V and 0 bases from J, the junction contained 8 bases not matched to a gene. In DNA, the CDR3 is TGCGCCAGCAGCCAAGATAAGCGGGGCTACCGCTCTGGGGCCAACGTCCTGACTTTC. Amino acid sequence: CASSQDKRGYRSGANVLTF.

This chain links TRBV5-1 with TRBJ1-1, with D hard to call. Looked up from germline, CDR1 is SGHRS and CDR2 is YFSETQ. The V and J ends lost 0 bases and 1 base respectively, with 13 bases between them. The CDR3 contains 16 residues. The DNA of the CDR3 is TGCGCCAGCAGCTTGGTACCCGGTGATCAGAACACTGAAGCTTTCTTT. Residues: CASSLVPGDQNTEAFF.

Written as DNA, the CDR3 is TGTGCCAGCAGTTACACCGGGACTAGCGGACCCTACGAGCAGTACTTC. Residues: CASSYTGTSGPYEQYF. The chain is built from TRBV6-5 and TRBJ2-7; 11 bases are a match to TRBD2. Germline V gene data show CDR1 as MNHEY and CDR2 as SVGAGI. The CDR3 length is 16 residues. V trimming: 2 bases; J trimming: 2 bases; junction bases outside the gene matches: 5.